This entry lists 7 T cell receptor beta chains sequenced from one sample in a study of blood T cell repertoires in COVID-19. Clones were read by immunoSEQ multiplex PCR, and TCRdb kept only the in-frame ones, dropping some. The sample lists nearly 350,000 clones; around 80% were seen once. Sequencing was done on a sample of peripheral blood. The receptors come from a man aged 25-45 years with active or convalescent COVID-19.

V usage is TRBV15 and J usage is TRBJ1-1; D gene ambiguous. Between the trimmed V and J ends, which lost 1 base and 5 bases, there was a span of 20 bases. CDR3 size: 17 residues. Germline CDR1 is LNHNV and CDR2 is YYDKDF (reference sequence). The CDR3 sequence: CATSRGWYLMGGTEAFF. The CDR3 DNA is TGTGCCACCAGCAGAGGTTGGTACCTGATGGGAGGAACTGAAGCTTTCTTT.

The chain combines TRBV7-6 with TRBJ1-1; weak D call: TRBD1 (6 bases). The V gene's germline CDR1 is SGHVS and CDR2 FNYEAQ. With 5 bases removed from V and 6 bases from J, the gap between germline ends came to 13 bases. The CDR3 runs 13 residues. As DNA, the CDR3 is TGTGCCAGCAGCCACACAGGGATCTCTGAAGCTTTCTTT. Translation gives CASSHTGISEAFF.

This clone has just a few counts. The J gene is TRBJ1-4, the V gene TRBV7-7; D is perhaps TRBD1 (6 bases). The CDR3 totals 15 residues. Trimming left V 5 bases short and J 3 bases short, with 13 bases between. CDR1 and CDR2 from the germline V gene are SSHAT and FNYEAQ (reference sequence). The CDR3 is CASSATGSSNEKLFF. DNA for the CDR3: TGTGCCAGCAGCGCCACAGGGAGTTCTAATGAAAAACTGTTTTTT.

V and J are TRBV19 and TRBJ2-6; possible D gene TRBD1, 5 bases. Trimming cost V 10 bases and J 2 bases, with 12 bases left between them. The CDR3 spans 14 residues. Germline-derived CDR1 and CDR2 are LNHDA and SQIVND (reference sequence). The CDR3, as DNA: TGTGCCACTAGGCAGGGAACTGGGGCCAACGTCCTGACTTTC. This translates into CATRQGTGANVLTF. Together with reference TRBV19 and TRBJ2-6, the CDR3 gives the full variable domain: DGGITQSPKYLFRKEGQNVTLSCEQNLNHDAMYWYRQDPGQGLRLIYYSQIVNDFQKGDIAEGYSVSREKKESFPLTVTSAQKNPTAFYLCATRQGTGANVLTFGAGSRLTVL.

The chain couples TRBV23-1 to TRBJ2-7; tentatively, D is TRBD1 (6 bases). TRBV23-1 is an open reading frame, and its role is uncertain. V lost 2 bases and J 7 bases, leaving 21 bases between the germline ends. The CDR3 length is 16 residues. The CDR3 sequence: CASSQMVDRNYEEQYF. The CDR3 nucleotides read TGCGCCAGCAGTCAAATGGTTGACAGGAACTACGAGGAGCAGTACTTC.

The J gene is TRBJ2-1, the V gene TRBV10-3; 8 nucleotides align to TRBD2. The J segment lost 6 bases and the V segment lost 4 bases, leaving 14 bases of the junction unmatched. The CDR3 extends over 17 amino acids. The germline V gene has CDR1 ENHRY and CDR2 SYGVKD. The CDR3 loop is CAISGPLGAGDRNEQFF. The CDR3 region has the DNA TGTGCCATCAGTGGTCCCCTAGGAGCGGGGGACCGCAATGAGCAGTTCTTC.

The V and J genes are TRBV11-2 and TRBJ2-7, with 9 bases matching TRBD2. Germline values: CDR1 SGHAT, CDR2 FQNNGV. This CDR3 has 14 residues. With 5 bases clipped from V and 7 bases from J, the junction kept 9 bases outside the gene matches. In DNA, the CDR3 is TGTGCCAGCAGCCAGACTAGCGGAGGGGGGGAGCAGTACTTC. It specifies CASSQTSGGGEQYF. Full variable domain (rest looked up from reference TRBV11-2 and TRBJ2-7): EAGVAQSPRYKIIEKRQSVAFWCNPISGHATLYWYQQILGQGPKLLIQFQNNGVVDDSQLPKDRFSAERLKGVDSTLKIQPAKLEDSAVYLCASSQTSGGGEQYFGPGTRLTVT.